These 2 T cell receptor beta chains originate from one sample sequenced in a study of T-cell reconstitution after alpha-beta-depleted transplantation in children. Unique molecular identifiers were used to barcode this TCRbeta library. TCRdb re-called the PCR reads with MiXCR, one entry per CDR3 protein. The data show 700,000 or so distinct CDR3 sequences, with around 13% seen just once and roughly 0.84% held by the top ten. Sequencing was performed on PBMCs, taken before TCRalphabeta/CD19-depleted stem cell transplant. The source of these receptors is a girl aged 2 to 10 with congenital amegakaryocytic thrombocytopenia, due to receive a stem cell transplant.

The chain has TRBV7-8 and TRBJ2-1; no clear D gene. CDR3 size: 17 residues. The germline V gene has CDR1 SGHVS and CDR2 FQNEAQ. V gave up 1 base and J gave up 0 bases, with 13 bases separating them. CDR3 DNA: TGTGCCAGCAGCTTAGGGAGACTCTTACCCTCCTACAATGAGCAGTTCTTC. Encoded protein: CASSLGRLLPSYNEQFF.

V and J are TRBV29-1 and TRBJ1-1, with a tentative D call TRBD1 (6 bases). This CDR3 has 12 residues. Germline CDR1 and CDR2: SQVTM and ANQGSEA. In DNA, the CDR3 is TGCAGTGCTCAGTGGACAGACACTGAAGCTTTCTTT. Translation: CSAQWTDTEAFF.